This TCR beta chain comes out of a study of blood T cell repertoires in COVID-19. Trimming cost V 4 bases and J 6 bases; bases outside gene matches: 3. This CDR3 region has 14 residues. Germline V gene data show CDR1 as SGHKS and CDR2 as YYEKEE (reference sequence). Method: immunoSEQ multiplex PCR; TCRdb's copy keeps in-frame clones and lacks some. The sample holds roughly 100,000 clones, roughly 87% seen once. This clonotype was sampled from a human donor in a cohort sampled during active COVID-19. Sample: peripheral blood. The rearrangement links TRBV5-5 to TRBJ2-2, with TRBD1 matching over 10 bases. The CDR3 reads CASSRDRGPGELFF. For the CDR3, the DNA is TGTGCCAGCAGCCGTGACAGGGGGCCCGGGGAGCTGTTTTTT.